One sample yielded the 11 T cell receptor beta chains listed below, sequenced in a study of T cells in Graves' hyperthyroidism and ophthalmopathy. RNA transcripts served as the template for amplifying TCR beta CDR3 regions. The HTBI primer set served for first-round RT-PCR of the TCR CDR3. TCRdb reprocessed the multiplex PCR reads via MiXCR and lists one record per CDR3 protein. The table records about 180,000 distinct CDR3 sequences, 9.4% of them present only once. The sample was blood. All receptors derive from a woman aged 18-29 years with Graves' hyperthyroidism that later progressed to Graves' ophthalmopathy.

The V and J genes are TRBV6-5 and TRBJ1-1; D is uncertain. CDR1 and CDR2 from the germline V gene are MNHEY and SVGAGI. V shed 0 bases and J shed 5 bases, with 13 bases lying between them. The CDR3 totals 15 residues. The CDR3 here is CASSYSTLARTEAFF. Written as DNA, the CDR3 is TGTGCCAGCAGTTACTCGACCCTGGCCAGAACTGAAGCTTTCTTT.

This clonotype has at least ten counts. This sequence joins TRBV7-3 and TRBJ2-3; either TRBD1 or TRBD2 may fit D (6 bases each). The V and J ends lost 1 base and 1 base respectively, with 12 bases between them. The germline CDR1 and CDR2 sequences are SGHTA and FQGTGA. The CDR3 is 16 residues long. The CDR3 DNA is TGTGCCAGCAGCTTAAGCGGGACACCGGGCACAGATACGCAGTATTTT. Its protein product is CASSLSGTPGTDTQYF. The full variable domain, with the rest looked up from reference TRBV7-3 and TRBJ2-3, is GAGVSQTPSNKVTEKGKYVELRCDPISGHTALYWYRQSLGQGPEFLIYFQGTGAADDSGLPNDRFFAVRPEGSVSTLKIQRTERGDSAVYLCASSLSGTPGTDTQYFGPGTRLTVL.

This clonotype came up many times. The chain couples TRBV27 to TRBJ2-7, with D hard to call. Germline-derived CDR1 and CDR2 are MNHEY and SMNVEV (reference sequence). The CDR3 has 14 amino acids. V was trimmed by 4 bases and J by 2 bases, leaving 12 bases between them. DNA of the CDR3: TGTGCCAGCAGTTACGCGGATGGCGCCTACGAGCAGTACTTC. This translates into CASSYADGAYEQYF.

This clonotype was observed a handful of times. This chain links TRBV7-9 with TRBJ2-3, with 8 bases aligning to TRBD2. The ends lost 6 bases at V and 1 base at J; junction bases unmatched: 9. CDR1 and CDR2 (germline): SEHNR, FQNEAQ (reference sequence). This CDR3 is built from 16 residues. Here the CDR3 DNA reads TGTGCCAGCAGTACGAAGCGGGGGCTGGGCACAGATACGCAGTATTTT. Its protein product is CASSTKRGLGTDTQYF. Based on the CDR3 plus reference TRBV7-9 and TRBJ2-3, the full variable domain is DTGVSQNPRHKITKRGQNVTFRCDPISEHNRLYWYRQTLGQGPEFLTYFQNEAQLEKSRLLSDRFSAERPKGSFSTLEIQRTEQGDSAMYLCASSTKRGLGTDTQYFGPGTRLTVL.

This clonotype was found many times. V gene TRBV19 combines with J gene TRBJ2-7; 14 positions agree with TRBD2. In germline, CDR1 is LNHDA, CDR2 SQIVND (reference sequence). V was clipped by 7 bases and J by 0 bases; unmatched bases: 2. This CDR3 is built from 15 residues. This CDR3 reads CASKTSGRASYEQYF. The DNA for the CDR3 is TGTGCCAGTAAGACTAGCGGGAGGGCCTCCTACGAGCAGTACTTC.

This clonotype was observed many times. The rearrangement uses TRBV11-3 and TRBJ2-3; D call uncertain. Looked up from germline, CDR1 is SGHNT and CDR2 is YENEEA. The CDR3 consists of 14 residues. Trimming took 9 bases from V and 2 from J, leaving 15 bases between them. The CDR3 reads CASQVFSSTDTQYF. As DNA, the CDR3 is TGTGCCAGTCAGGTGTTTTCTTCCACAGATACGCAGTATTTT.

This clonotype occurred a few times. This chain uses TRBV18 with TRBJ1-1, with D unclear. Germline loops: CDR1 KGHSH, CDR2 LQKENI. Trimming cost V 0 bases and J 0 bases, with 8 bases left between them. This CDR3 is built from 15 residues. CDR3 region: CASSPPRMLNTEAFF. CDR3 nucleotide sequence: TGTGCCAGCTCACCACCGAGGATGCTGAACACTGAAGCTTTCTTT.

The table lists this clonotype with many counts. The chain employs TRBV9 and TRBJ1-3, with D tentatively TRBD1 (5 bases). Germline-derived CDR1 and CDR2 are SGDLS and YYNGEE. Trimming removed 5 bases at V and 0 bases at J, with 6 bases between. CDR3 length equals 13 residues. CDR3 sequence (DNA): TGTGCCAGCAGTGACAGCTCTGGAAACACCATATATTTT. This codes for CASSDSSGNTIYF.

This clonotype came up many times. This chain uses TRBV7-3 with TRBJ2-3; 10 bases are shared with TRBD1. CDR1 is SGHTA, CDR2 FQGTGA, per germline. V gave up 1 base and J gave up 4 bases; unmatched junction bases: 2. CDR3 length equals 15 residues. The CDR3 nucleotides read TGTGCCAGCAGCTTAAGGACAGGGGGGTCAGATACGCAGTATTTT. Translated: CASSLRTGGSDTQYF.

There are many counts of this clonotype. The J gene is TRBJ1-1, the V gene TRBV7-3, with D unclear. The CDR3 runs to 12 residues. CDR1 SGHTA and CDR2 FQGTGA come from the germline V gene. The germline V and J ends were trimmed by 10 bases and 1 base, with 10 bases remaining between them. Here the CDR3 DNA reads TGTGCCATCACGTGGAAGAACACTGAAGCTTTCTTT. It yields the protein CAITWKNTEAFF.

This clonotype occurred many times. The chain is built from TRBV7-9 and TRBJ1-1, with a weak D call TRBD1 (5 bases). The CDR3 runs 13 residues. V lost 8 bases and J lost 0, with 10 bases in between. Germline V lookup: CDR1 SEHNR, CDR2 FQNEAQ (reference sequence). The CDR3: CASVDSLNTEAFF. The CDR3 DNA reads TGTGCCAGCGTCGACAGTCTGAACACTGAAGCTTTCTTT.